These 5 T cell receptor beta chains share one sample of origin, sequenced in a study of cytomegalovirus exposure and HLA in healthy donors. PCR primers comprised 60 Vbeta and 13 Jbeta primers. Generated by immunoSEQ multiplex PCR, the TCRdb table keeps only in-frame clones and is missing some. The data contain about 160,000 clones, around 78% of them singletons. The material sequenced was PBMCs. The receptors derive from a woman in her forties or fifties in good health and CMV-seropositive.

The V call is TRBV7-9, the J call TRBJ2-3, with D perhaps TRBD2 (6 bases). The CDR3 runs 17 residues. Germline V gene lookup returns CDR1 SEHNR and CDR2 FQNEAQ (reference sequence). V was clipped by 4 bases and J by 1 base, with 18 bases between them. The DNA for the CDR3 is TGTGCCAGCAGCTCCTTGGGGCTTAGCGGAGGCACAGATACGCAGTATTTT. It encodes CASSSLGLSGGTDTQYF.

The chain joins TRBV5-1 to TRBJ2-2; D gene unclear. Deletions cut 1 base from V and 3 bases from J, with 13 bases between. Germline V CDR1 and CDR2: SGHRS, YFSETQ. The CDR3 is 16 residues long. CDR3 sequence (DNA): TGCGCCAGCAGCTTGTGGGCCAGCTTCGACACCGGGGAGCTGTTTTTT. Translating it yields CASSLWASFDTGELFF.

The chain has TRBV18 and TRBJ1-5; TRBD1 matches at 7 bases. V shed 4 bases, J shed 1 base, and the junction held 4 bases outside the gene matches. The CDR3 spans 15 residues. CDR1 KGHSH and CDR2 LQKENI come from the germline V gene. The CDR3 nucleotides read TGTGCCAGCTCACTGGGACAGCCGAGCAATCAGCCCCAGCATTTT. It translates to CASSLGQPSNQPQHF.

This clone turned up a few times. The CDR3 DNA follows: TGTGCCAGCAGCTTAGTAGGGACAGAAGAGACCCAGTACTTC. This translates into CASSLVGTEETQYF. The chain couples TRBV13 to TRBJ2-5; 7 bases line up with TRBD1. V shed 1 base, J shed 3 bases, and the junction held 2 bases outside the gene matches. The CDR3 length is 14 residues. CDR1 and CDR2 (germline): PRHDT, FYEKMQ (reference sequence).

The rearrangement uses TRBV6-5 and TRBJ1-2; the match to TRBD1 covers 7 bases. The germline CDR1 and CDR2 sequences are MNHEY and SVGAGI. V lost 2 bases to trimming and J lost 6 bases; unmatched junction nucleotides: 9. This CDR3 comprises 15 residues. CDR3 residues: CASSYQPDRADGYTF. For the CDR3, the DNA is TGTGCCAGCAGTTACCAGCCCGACAGGGCCGATGGCTACACCTTC.